Below, 32 T cell receptor beta chains from the same sample are listed, as sequenced in a study of cytomegalovirus exposure and HLA in healthy donors. This PCR relied on a set of 60 Vbeta primers and 13 Jbeta primers. Data came from immunoSEQ multiplex PCR; TCRdb stores just in-frame clones and leaves some out. In the table there are about 230,000 clones, approximately 90% of which are singletons. The sample comprised PBMCs. These receptors originate from a young woman in good health and CMV-seronegative.

The chain uses TRBV19 and TRBJ2-1; 11 nucleotides align to TRBD2. V shed 10 bases and J 4 bases; nucleotides not matched to a gene: 3. Germline CDR1 reads LNHDA; CDR2 reads SQIVND (reference sequence). The CDR3 is 13 residues long. DNA of the CDR3: TGTGCCACCACTAGCGGGGGATACAATGAGCAGTTCTTC. Protein product: CATTSGGYNEQFF.

J is TRBJ2-1 and V is TRBV5-4; 10 bases match TRBD2. There are 16 residues in the CDR3. Germline V gives CDR1 SGHNT, CDR2 YYREEE (reference sequence). V was pared by 5 bases and J by 9 bases, with 14 bases of the junction left unmatched. CDR3 region: CASRTSGKIWGGEQFF. The CDR3 DNA sequence: TGTGCCAGCAGAACTAGCGGGAAAATCTGGGGAGGTGAGCAGTTCTTC. Full variable domain (rest looked up from reference TRBV5-4 and TRBJ2-1): ETGVTQSPTHLIKTRGQQVTLRCSSQSGHNTVSWYQQALGQGPQFIFQYYREEENGRGNFPPRFSGLQFPNYSSELNVNALELDDSALYLCASRTSGKIWGGEQFFGPGTRLTVL.

Here the CDR3 reads CASSLQPATVQGEKLFF. The CDR3 DNA reads TGTGCCAGCAGCTTACAACCCGCGACAGTCCAAGGGGAAAAACTGTTTTTT. This chain links TRBV7-8 with TRBJ1-4, with a tentative D call TRBD1 (5 bases). The germline V and J ends were trimmed by 2 bases and 8 bases, with 21 bases remaining between them. This CDR3 contains 17 residues. The germline gives CDR1 SGHVS, CDR2 FQNEAQ.

The V gene is TRBV14, the J gene TRBJ2-7; D remains ambiguous. Between the trimmed V and J ends, which lost 3 bases and 5 bases, there was a span of 17 bases. The CDR3 has 15 amino acids. CDR1 SGHDN and CDR2 FVKESK come from the germline V gene. CDR3 region: CASSHPEVGRDEQYF. The CDR3 coding sequence is TGTGCCAGCAGCCACCCCGAGGTGGGTCGCGACGAGCAGTACTTC.

This rearrangement joins TRBV4-3 to TRBJ2-5; D is possibly TRBD2 (6 bases). The CDR3 spans 16 residues. Trimming cost V 4 bases and J 1 base, with 16 bases left between them. The germline CDR1 and CDR2 sequences are LGHNA and YSLEER. CDR3 amino acids: CASSPQAGLFQETQYF. The CDR3 DNA reads as TGCGCCAGCAGCCCTCAGGCGGGGCTCTTCCAAGAGACCCAGTACTTC.

The rearrangement joins TRBV12-5 to TRBJ1-3; 11 bases align to TRBD1. CDR1 is LGHNT and CDR2 is FRNRAP in the germline V gene. V lost 8 bases to trimming and J lost 7 bases; unmatched junction nucleotides: 10. The length of the CDR3 is 15 residues. This chain's CDR3 is CASFSGTGGWNTIYF. DNA for the CDR3: TGTGCTAGTTTCTCCGGGACAGGGGGGTGGAACACCATATATTTT.

The chain combines TRBV5-1 with TRBJ2-5; 9 bases agree with TRBD1. CDR3 length: 17 amino acids. Germline CDR1 and CDR2: SGHRS and YFSETQ. The junction had 11 bases not matched to a gene; V was cut back by 0 bases and J by 5 bases. In DNA form, the CDR3 reads TGCGCCAGCAGCTTGGAGTCCATGGACAGGGGTTGGGAGACCCAGTACTTC. It codes for CASSLESMDRGWETQYF.

This chain connects TRBV19 to TRBJ1-6; 8 positions match TRBD1. This CDR3 comprises 15 residues. Losses at the gene ends were 7 bases for V and 6 bases for J; bases not matched to a gene: 8. Germline-derived CDR1 and CDR2 are LNHDA and SQIVND (reference sequence). DNA of the CDR3: TGTGCCAGTACCGACAGGGGAATTGGTAATTCACCCCTCCACTTT. Translated, it gives CASTDRGIGNSPLHF.

This chain connects TRBV20-1 to TRBJ2-1; 8 nucleotides line up with TRBD1. Germline-derived CDR1 and CDR2 are DFQATT and SNEGSKA (reference sequence). With V trimmed by 8 bases and J by 4 bases, 1 base remained unmatched. This CDR3 has 11 amino acids. In nucleotides, the CDR3 is TGCAGTACAGGGGGTTACAATGAGCAGTTCTTC. As protein: CSTGGYNEQFF.

The chain is built from TRBV19 and TRBJ2-1; D is perhaps TRBD2 (6 bases). CDR1 and CDR2 (germline): LNHDA, SQIVND (reference sequence). Deletions cut 6 bases from V and 4 bases from J, with 7 bases between. This CDR3 has 12 amino acids. CDR3 nucleotides: TGTGCCAGTAGCGGGGGTTACAATGAGCAGTTCTTC. Its translation is CASSGGYNEQFF. The entire variable domain, with the rest obtained from reference TRBV19 and TRBJ2-1, is as follows: DGGITQSPKYLFRKEGQNVTLSCEQNLNHDAMYWYRQDPGQGLRLIYYSQIVNDFQKGDIAEGYSVSREKKESFPLTVTSAQKNPTAFYLCASSGGYNEQFFGPGTRLTVL.

V gene TRBV5-1 combines with J gene TRBJ1-1, with 7 bases lining up with TRBD1. The CDR3 sequence is 12 residues long. Trimming took 3 bases from V and 8 from J; bases not matched to a gene: 4. The germline V gene has CDR1 SGHRS and CDR2 YFSETQ. The CDR3: CASSWGTAEAFF. As DNA, the CDR3 is TGCGCCAGCAGCTGGGGGACAGCCGAAGCTTTCTTT.

The rearrangement uses TRBV6-4 and TRBJ2-1; 8 bases map to TRBD2. The CDR3 spans 13 residues. Per the germline V gene, CDR1 is MRHNA and CDR2 is SNTAGT. With V trimmed by 3 bases and J by 13 bases, 8 bases remained unmatched. DNA for the CDR3: TGTGCCAGCAGTGAGACCCCGGGACTAGGACAGTTCTTC. As protein: CASSETPGLGQFF.

The gene calls are TRBV5-1 and TRBJ2-5, with TRBD2 as a possible D gene (6 bases). CDR3 size: 13 residues. Germline V gene sequence: CDR1 SGHRS, CDR2 YFSETQ. V was clipped by 3 bases and J by 4 bases, with 10 bases between them. In nucleotides, the CDR3 is TGCGCCAGCAGCTCTCAGGGAGGAGAGACCCAGTACTTC. It encodes CASSSQGGETQYF.

V gene TRBV5-5 combines with J gene TRBJ2-7; 12 bases align to TRBD2. The CDR3 length is 18 residues. Per germline, CDR1 SGHKS and CDR2 YYEKEE (reference sequence). V was pared by 4 bases and J by 5 bases, with 16 bases of the junction left unmatched. The CDR3 region has the DNA TGTGCCAGCAGCCCGCGCCCCTTACTAGCGGGGGGCATGGACGAGCAGTACTTC. It specifies CASSPRPLLAGGMDEQYF.

Written as DNA, the CDR3 is TGTGCCAGCAGCGGGGTAGCGGGGCCTAGCACAGATACGCAGTATTTT. It yields the protein CASSGVAGPSTDTQYF. V gene TRBV9 combines with J gene TRBJ2-3; 8 nucleotides agree with TRBD2. J gave up 0 bases and V 3 bases, and 6 bases lay outside the gene matches. The CDR3 has 16 residues. Germline assignment: CDR1 SGDLS and CDR2 YYNGEE.

The chain couples TRBV10-3 to TRBJ2-1; TRBD2 is a possible D gene (6 bases). The CDR3 consists of 11 residues. Per the germline V gene, CDR1 is ENHRY and CDR2 is SYGVKD. The CDR3 DNA reads TGTGCTTCTAGCGAGGACAATGAGCAGTTCTTC. Protein sequence: CASSEDNEQFF.

The rearrangement links TRBV27 to TRBJ2-1, with 8 bases aligning to TRBD2. Trimming removed 3 bases from V and 8 bases from J; junction bases left unmatched: 9. The germline CDR1 and CDR2 sequences are MNHEY and SMNVEV (reference sequence). The CDR3 consists of 15 residues. CDR3 sequence reads: CASSFVTRGGDEQFF. CDR3 nucleotides: TGTGCCAGCAGTTTCGTGACTCGGGGGGGGGATGAGCAGTTCTTC.

The rearrangement joins TRBV5-4 to TRBJ2-1, with 12 bases identical to TRBD2. With 0 bases clipped from V and 8 bases from J, the junction kept 0 bases outside the gene matches. The CDR3 consists of 14 residues. Germline CDR1 reads SGHNT; CDR2 reads YYREEE (reference sequence). The CDR3: CASSLGLAGDEQFF. CDR3 DNA: TGTGCCAGCAGCTTGGGACTAGCGGGAGATGAGCAGTTCTTC.

This chain connects TRBV11-3 to TRBJ2-1, with a possible D match to TRBD1 (5 bases). This CDR3 has 13 residues. Germline-derived CDR1 and CDR2 are SGHNT and YENEEA. V was shortened by 2 bases and J by 4 bases, with 6 bases between the two germline ends. CDR3 DNA: TGTGCCAGCAGCTTACAGGGTTACAATGAGCAGTTCTTC. Protein product: CASSLQGYNEQFF.

The chain recombines TRBV5-6 with TRBJ2-7; tentative D call: TRBD1 (7 bases). Germline CDR1 and CDR2: SGHDT and YYEEEE. V was clipped by 0 bases and J by 7 bases, with 20 bases between them. The CDR3 contains 16 residues. The CDR3 DNA reads as TGTGCCAGCAGCTTGGCAGCCTCCAGGGGGGCGGTAGAGCAGTACTTC. Translating gives CASSLAASRGAVEQYF.

J is TRBJ2-5 and V is TRBV7-9; TRBD2 aligns across 9 bases. V lost 1 base and J lost 5; bases outside the gene matches: 11. CDR3 length equals 17 residues. Germline CDR1 SEHNR, CDR2 FQNEAQ (reference sequence). CDR3 in DNA: TGTGCCAGCAGCTTAGGCTCCGCTAGCGGGATGTTCGAGACCCAGTACTTC. This encodes CASSLGSASGMFETQYF.

The V gene is TRBV7-2, the J gene TRBJ2-5; a possible D gene is TRBD2 (5 bases). This CDR3 has 12 amino acids. CDR1 is SGHTA, CDR2 FQGNSA, per germline. V was shortened by 5 bases and J by 5 bases, with 9 bases between the two germline ends. This chain's CDR3 is CASSGWEETQYF. The CDR3 coding sequence is TGTGCCAGCAGCGGCTGGGAGGAGACCCAGTACTTC.

V is TRBV4-2 and J is TRBJ2-7, with 10 bases identical to TRBD1. This CDR3 has 17 amino acids. V lost 1 base to trimming and J lost 2 bases; unmatched junction nucleotides: 8. The germline gives CDR1 LGHNA, CDR2 YNFKEQ. For the CDR3, the DNA is TGTGCCAGCAGCCAAGTGAGCGCCGGGACAGGGGCCTACGAGCAGTACTTC. Its protein is CASSQVSAGTGAYEQYF.

This chain uses TRBV18 with TRBJ1-2; no clear D gene. The CDR3 consists of 13 residues. CDR1 and CDR2 from the germline V gene are KGHSH and LQKENI. The V and J ends lost 2 bases and 6 bases respectively, with 10 bases between them. The CDR3 protein is CASSPNEADGYTF. Here the CDR3 DNA reads TGTGCCAGCTCACCAAACGAGGCGGATGGCTACACCTTC.

The chain carries TRBV2 and TRBJ2-1; 12 bases align to TRBD2. The CDR3 consists of 21 residues. Germline lookup yields CDR1 SNHLY and CDR2 FYNNEI. J lost 5 bases, V lost 4 bases, and 21 bases had no gene match. The CDR3 reads CASSAHFSGGFTSGGHNEQFF. The CDR3 DNA follows: TGTGCCAGCAGTGCCCACTTTTCAGGGGGCTTCACTAGCGGGGGGCACAATGAGCAGTTCTTC.

The V gene is TRBV5-4, the J gene TRBJ2-7; weak D call: TRBD2 (6 bases). Trimming cost V 4 bases and J 2 bases, with 16 bases left between them. This CDR3 has 15 amino acids. The germline V gene encodes CDR1 SGHNT and CDR2 YYREEE (reference sequence). The CDR3, as DNA: TGTGCCAGCAGCCTGGCGGGGTCGGGAGCCTACGAGCAGTACTTC. Amino acid sequence: CASSLAGSGAYEQYF.

The V call is TRBV11-2, the J call TRBJ2-1; 10 bases align to TRBD2. Trimming at V came to 0 bases and at J to 7 bases, leaving 9 bases not matched to a gene. Germline-derived CDR1 and CDR2 are SGHAT and FQNNGV. The CDR3 is 17 residues long. CDR3: CASSLDIMEREGNEQFF. The DNA for the CDR3 is TGTGCCAGCAGCTTAGATATTATGGAGCGGGAGGGTAATGAGCAGTTCTTC.

This chain connects TRBV7-2 to TRBJ2-7; 14 nucleotides agree with TRBD2. Germline V gene sequence: CDR1 SGHTA, CDR2 FQGNSA. CDR3 size: 17 residues. With V trimmed by 5 bases and J by 3 bases, 9 bases remained unmatched. Written as DNA, the CDR3 is TGTGCCAGCAGCACGGGACTAGCGGGGGTGGGTTACTACGAGCAGTACTTC. Translation: CASSTGLAGVGYYEQYF.

The chain has TRBV2 and TRBJ1-5; tentatively, D is TRBD1 (6 bases). This CDR3 comprises 14 residues. CDR1 and CDR2 from the germline V gene are SNHLY and FYNNEI. V dropped 3 bases and J dropped 5 bases, with 11 bases sitting between them. CDR3 DNA: TGTGCCAGCAGTGATCCGACAGGCTATCAGCCCCAGCATTTT. This gives the protein CASSDPTGYQPQHF.

V is TRBV6-1 and J is TRBJ2-7, with a weak D call TRBD1 (6 bases). Judging by the DNA end, TRBJ2-1 fits better; the J call may be wrong. CDR1 MNHNS and CDR2 SASEGT come from the germline V gene. This CDR3 is built from 15 residues. The CDR3 DNA is TGTGCCAGCAGTGAATGGGGGCTGGAGCGGAATGAGCAGTTCTTC. This translates into CASSEWGLERNEQFF.

V and J are TRBV9 and TRBJ2-1; TRBD2 agrees at 14 bases. CDR1 is SGDLS and CDR2 is YYNGEE in the germline V gene. V was clipped by 4 bases and J by 7 bases; unmatched bases: 10. CDR3 length: 17 residues. The CDR3: CASSKSGTSGGGNEQFF. The CDR3 region has the DNA TGTGCCAGCAGCAAAAGCGGGACTAGCGGGGGAGGGAATGAGCAGTTCTTC.

The gene calls are TRBV7-8 and TRBJ2-1; 9 nucleotides align to TRBD2. Germline V gives CDR1 SGHVS, CDR2 FQNEAQ. The trim removed 5 bases at V and 5 bases at J, leaving 16 bases unmatched. The CDR3 length is 18 residues. Here the CDR3 reads CASSPKLIAGEMDNEQFF. CDR3 DNA sequence: TGTGCCAGCAGCCCAAAACTCATAGCGGGAGAGATGGACAATGAGCAGTTCTTC.